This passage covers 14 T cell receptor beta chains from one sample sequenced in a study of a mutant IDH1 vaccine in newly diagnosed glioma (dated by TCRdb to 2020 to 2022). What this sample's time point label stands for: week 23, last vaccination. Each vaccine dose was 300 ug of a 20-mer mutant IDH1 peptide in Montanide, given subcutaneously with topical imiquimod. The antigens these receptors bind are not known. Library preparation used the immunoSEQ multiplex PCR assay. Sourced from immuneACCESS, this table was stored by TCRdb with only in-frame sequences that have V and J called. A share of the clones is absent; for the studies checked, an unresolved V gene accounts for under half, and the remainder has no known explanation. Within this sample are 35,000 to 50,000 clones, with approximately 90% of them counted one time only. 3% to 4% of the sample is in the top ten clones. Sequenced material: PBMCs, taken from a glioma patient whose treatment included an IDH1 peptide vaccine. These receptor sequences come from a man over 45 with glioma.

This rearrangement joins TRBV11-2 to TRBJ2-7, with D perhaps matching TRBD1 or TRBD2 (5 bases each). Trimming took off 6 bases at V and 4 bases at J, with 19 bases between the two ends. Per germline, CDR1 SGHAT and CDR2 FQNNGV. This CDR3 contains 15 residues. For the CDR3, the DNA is TGTGCCAGCAGGCGGCCGGGACCACTACTATACGAGCAGTACTTC. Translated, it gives CASRRPGPLLYEQYF. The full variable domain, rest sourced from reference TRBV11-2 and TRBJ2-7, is EAGVAQSPRYKIIEKRQSVAFWCNPISGHATLYWYQQILGQGPKLLIQFQNNGVVDDSQLPKDRFSAERLKGVDSTLKIQPAKLEDSAVYLCASRRPGPLLYEQYFGPGTRLTVT.

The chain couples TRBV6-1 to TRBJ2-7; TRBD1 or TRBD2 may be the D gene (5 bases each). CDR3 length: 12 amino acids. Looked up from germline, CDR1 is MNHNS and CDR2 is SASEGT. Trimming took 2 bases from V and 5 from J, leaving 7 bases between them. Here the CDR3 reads CASSEQGDEQYF. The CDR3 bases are TGTGCCAGCAGTGAACAGGGAGACGAGCAGTACTTC.

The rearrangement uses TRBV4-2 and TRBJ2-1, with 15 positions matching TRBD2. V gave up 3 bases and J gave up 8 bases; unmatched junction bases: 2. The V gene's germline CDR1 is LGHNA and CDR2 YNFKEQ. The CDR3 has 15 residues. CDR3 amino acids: CASSQGLAGGYEQFF. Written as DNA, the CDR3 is TGTGCCAGCAGCCAGGGACTAGCGGGAGGCTATGAGCAGTTCTTC.

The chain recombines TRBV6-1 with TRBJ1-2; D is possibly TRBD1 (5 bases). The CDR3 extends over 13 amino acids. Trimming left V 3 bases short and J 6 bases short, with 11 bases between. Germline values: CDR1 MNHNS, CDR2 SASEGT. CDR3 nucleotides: TGTGCCAGCAGTGATCTCGGGACTAATGGCTACACCTTC. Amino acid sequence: CASSDLGTNGYTF.

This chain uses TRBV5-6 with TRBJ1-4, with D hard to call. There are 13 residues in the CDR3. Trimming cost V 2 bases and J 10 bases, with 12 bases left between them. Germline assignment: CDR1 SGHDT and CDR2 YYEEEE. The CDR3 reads CASSLPAGGKLFF. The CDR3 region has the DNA TGTGCCAGCAGCTTACCCGCCGGTGGAAAACTGTTTTTT.

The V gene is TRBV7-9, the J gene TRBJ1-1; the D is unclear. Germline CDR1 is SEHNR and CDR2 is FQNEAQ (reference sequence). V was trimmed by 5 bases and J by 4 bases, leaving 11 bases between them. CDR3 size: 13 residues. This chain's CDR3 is CASSETVTTEAFF. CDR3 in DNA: TGTGCCAGCAGCGAGACTGTGACCACTGAAGCTTTCTTT.

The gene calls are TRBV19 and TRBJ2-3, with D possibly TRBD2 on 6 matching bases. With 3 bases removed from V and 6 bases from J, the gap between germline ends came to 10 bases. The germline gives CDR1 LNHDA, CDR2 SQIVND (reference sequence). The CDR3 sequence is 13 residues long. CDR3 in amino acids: CASSIGLADTQYF. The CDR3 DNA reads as TGTGCCAGTAGTATCGGGCTAGCGGATACGCAGTATTTT.

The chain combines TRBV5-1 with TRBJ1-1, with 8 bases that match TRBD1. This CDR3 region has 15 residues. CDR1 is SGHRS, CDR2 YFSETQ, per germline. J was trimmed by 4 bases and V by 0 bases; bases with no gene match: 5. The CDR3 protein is CASSLDRTGSTEAFF. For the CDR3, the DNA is TGCGCCAGCAGCTTGGATCGGACAGGGTCCACTGAAGCTTTCTTT.

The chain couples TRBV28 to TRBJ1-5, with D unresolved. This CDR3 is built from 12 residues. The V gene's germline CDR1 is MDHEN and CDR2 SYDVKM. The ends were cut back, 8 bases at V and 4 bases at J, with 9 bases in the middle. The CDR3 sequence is CASASLNQPQHF. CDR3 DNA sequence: TGTGCCAGCGCCTCCCTAAATCAGCCCCAGCATTTT.

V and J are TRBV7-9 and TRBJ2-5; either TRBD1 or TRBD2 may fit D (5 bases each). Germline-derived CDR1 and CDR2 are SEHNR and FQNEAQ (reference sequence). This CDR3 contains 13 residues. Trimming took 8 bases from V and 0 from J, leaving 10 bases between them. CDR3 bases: TGTGCCAGCTCGGGGCAGAACCAAGAGACCCAGTACTTC. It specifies CASSGQNQETQYF.

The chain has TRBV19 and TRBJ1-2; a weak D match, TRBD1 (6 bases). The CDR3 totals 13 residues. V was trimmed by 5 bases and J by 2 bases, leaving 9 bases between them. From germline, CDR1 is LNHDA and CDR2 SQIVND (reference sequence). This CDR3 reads CASSLTGNYGYTF. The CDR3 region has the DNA TGTGCCAGTAGTCTCACAGGGAACTATGGCTACACCTTC.

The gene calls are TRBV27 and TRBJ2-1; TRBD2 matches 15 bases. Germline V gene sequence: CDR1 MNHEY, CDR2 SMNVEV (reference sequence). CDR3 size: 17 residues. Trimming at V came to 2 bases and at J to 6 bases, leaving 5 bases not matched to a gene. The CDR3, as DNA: TGTGCCAGCAGTTTAAGGACTAGCGGGGGGGCCGGCAATGAGCAGTTCTTC. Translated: CASSLRTSGGAGNEQFF.

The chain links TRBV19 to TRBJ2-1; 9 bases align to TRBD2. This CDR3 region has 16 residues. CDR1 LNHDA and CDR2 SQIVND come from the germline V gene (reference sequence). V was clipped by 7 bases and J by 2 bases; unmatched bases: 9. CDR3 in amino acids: CASTSGGGRAYNEQFF. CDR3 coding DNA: TGTGCCAGTACCTCCGGGGGCGGGAGGGCCTACAATGAGCAGTTCTTC. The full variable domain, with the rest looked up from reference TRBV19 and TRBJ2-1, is DGGITQSPKYLFRKEGQNVTLSCEQNLNHDAMYWYRQDPGQGLRLIYYSQIVNDFQKGDIAEGYSVSREKKESFPLTVTSAQKNPTAFYLCASTSGGGRAYNEQFFGPGTRLTVL.

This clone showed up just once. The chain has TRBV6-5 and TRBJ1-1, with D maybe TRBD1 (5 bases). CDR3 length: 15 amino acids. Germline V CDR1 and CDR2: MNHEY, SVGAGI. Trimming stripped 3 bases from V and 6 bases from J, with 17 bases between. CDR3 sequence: CASSYGAGTFAEAFF. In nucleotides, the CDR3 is TGTGCCAGCAGTTATGGGGCGGGAACCTTCGCTGAAGCTTTCTTT.